The entry that follows covers one T cell receptor (beta chain) sequence. There is no known antigen for this receptor. Base quality data are lacking; no much larger clone is found one base away. The immunoSEQ Assay, a bias-controlled multiplex PCR, was used to amplify TCRbeta CDR3 regions from genomic DNA. For the original study's pipeline: Nucleated cell counts per sample were estimated from amplification of reference gene primers within the assay. To quantify the absolute abundance of each unique TCRbeta CDR3 rearrangement, sequence reads were collapsed and filtered. Productive Simpson clonality was computed per sample as the square root of Simpson's diversity index over productive rearrangements. The table was pulled from immuneACCESS by TCRdb, which kept in-frame rearrangements only. Such tables lose some clones; where checked, under half of the loss comes from unresolved V genes, and the rest has no known cause. The V and J calls and the clone size are those of that table, but D and trimming were determined from the DNA. Recorded for this sample are 300,000 to 400,000 clones; about 89% of them occurred a single time. In total, the top ten clones hold roughly 6.3% of the sample.

At one collaborating source in Seattle, patients were enrolled during active infection and were followed longitudinally through the course of disease. The collaborating institutions used their own protocols to collect whole blood in K2EDTA tubes. For TCRbeta analysis, collaborators shipped samples as frozen whole blood, isolated PBMCs, or DNA extracted from either of those sample types. From the cysteine through the phenylalanine, the CDR3 covers 15 amino acids. Only CDR3 DNA remains: 45 bases, in frame from the first base. CDR1 and CDR2 are drawn from the germline V gene: KGHDR, SFDVKD. Ends trimmed: V by 5 bases, J by 0 bases; bases unmatched to a gene: 3. This record comes from a study of blood T cell repertoires in COVID-19 (dated by TCRdb to about 2020). About the study as a whole: Collaborator samples came from the United States, Italy and Spain and covered acute and convalescent phases of COVID-19. Deeply sampled blood TCRbeta repertoires from subjects exposed to, actively infected with, or recovered from COVID-19 were included in the dataset. Where available, HLA class I and class II types were obtained from metadata supplied by the sample provider rather than from assay-based typing. The prospective study material was composed of cDNA or gDNA derived from T cells, B-cell-depleted T cells, or PBMCs. The sample metadata nearly always contained a de-identified subject ID, COVID-19 status, age in years and sex. Samples came from the ongoing ImmuneRACE study (first 160 participants) plus 1,254 subjects from 6 global collaborators. A freely available public database, intended as a resource for researchers studying the immune response to SARS-CoV-2, is where the repertoires were released. General conclusions and limits of the study: Clinical and demographic metadata were provided uncurated, with the amount varying by source and participant.

The rearrangement combines TRBV24-1 with TRBJ2-7; 10 junctional bases match TRBD2. Sequenced input: peripheral blood. This TCR was sampled from a woman in her 50s with COVID-19, enrolled during active disease. The encoded CDR3 is CATSALAGASYEQYF. The nucleotide sequence reads as follows: TGTGCCACCAGTGCCCTAGCGGGAGCCTCCTACGAGCAGTACTTC.